This section outlines one TCR beta chain sequence together with its context. As yet, its antigen is unknown. Data came from immunoSEQ multiplex PCR; TCRdb stores just in-frame clones and leaves some out. The table has 55,000 to 75,000 clones, about nine tenths seen once; the top ten hold less than 2.5%. This specimen belongs to a study of OX40 agonist ivuxolimab in advanced cancers. Notes on the study in general: Expanded peripheral T-cell antigen specificity went undetermined. People who partly responded at 0.1-3.0 mg/kg had some of the least clonal expansion seen.

The CDR3 extends over 13 amino acids. Germline loops: CDR1 SNHLY, CDR2 FYNNEI. V lost 6 bases to trimming and J lost 0 bases, with 6 bases between them. Source: CD4+ or CD8+ T cells sorted from blood, taken in a trial of the OX40 agonist ivuxolimab. The TCR was taken from an adult with an advanced solid tumor such as melanoma, head and neck, liver or kidney cancer. The rearrangement uses TRBV2 and TRBJ1-5; D is ambiguous. CDR3 in DNA: TGTGCCAGCAGGTACGATAGCAATCAGCCCCAGCATTTT. It encodes CASRYDSNQPQHF.